These 10 T cell receptor beta chains originate from one sample sequenced in a study of breast tumors, draining lymph nodes, adjacent tissues. MiXCR, applied by TCRdb to the multiplex PCR reads, yields one record per CDR3 protein. The repertoire holds more than 250,000 distinct CDR3 sequences, with about 30% as singletons. The lymph nodes were axillary draining lymph nodes from breast cancer patients. The sequencing sample was made of axillary lymph node tissue. The receptors were gathered from a female donor with breast cancer. Some clones in this sample may be carry-over from other donors' samples.

This clonotype was seen ten or more times. This rearrangement joins TRBV19 to TRBJ1-3, with D maybe TRBD1 (5 bases). This CDR3 has 15 residues. Trimming left V 2 bases short and J 1 base short, with 9 bases between. CDR1 and CDR2 from the germline V gene are LNHDA and SQIVND (reference sequence). CDR3 nucleotides: TGTGCCAGTAGTATAAGTGGGGGATCTGGAAACACCATATATTTT. As protein: CASSISGGSGNTIYF.

Regarding this clonotype: A read error may account for a junction end that differs from germline. The chain uses TRBV11-3 and TRBJ2-1; 12 bases align to TRBD1. From germline, CDR1 is SGHNT and CDR2 YENEEA. The CDR3 is 15 residues long. The DNA of the CDR3 is TGTGCCAGCAGCCTGGGACAGGGGGCCTACGATGAGCAGTTCTTC. It is translated as CASSLGQGAYDEQFF.

This clonotype was detected many times. The chain combines TRBV11-2 with TRBJ2-5; D is unclear. V gave up 1 base and J gave up 4 bases, with 7 bases separating them. This CDR3 is built from 13 residues. Per germline, CDR1 SGHAT and CDR2 FQNNGV. The CDR3 coding sequence is TGTGCCAGCAGCTTAGCCGCCGCAGAGACCCAGTACTTC. Its protein product is CASSLAAAETQYF.

The table lists this clonotype with many counts. The chain couples TRBV19 to TRBJ1-4; 11 bases agree with TRBD1. Germline lookup yields CDR1 LNHDA and CDR2 SQIVND (reference sequence). The J segment lost 7 bases and the V segment lost 4 bases, leaving 11 bases of the junction unmatched. The CDR3 contains 17 residues. CDR3 in amino acids: CASSTPLGQGAFEKLFF. The CDR3 bases are TGTGCCAGTAGTACCCCACTCGGACAGGGGGCGTTTGAAAAACTGTTTTTT.

This clonotype was observed many times. The chain links TRBV11-3 to TRBJ2-1, with TRBD2 matching over 14 bases. V gave up 5 bases and J gave up 7 bases; unmatched junction bases: 4. The CDR3 is 15 amino acids. Germline assignment: CDR1 SGHNT and CDR2 YENEEA. CDR3 nucleotides: TGTGCCAGCAGCCCTAGGACTAGCGGGAGGAATGAGCAGTTCTTC. It codes for CASSPRTSGRNEQFF.

This clonotype has at least ten counts. The chain links TRBV6-4 to TRBJ1-4; D might be TRBD1 (6 bases). This CDR3 has 14 residues. Trimming removed 8 bases from V and 1 base from J, with 11 bases in between. Germline V gene data show CDR1 as MRHNA and CDR2 as SNTAGT. The CDR3 nucleotides read TGTGCCAGCCCAGGGGTGGTAACTAATGAAAAACTGTTTTTT. Translating it yields CASPGVVTNEKLFF.

The rearrangement uses TRBV30 and TRBJ1-5; D gene uncertain. V lost 0 bases and J lost 2, with 11 bases in between. The CDR3 totals 15 residues. Per germline, CDR1 GTSNPN and CDR2 SVGIG (reference sequence). Here the CDR3 DNA reads TGTGCCTGGAGTGTGGGAGGGTCGGGCAATCAGCCCCAGCATTTT. This encodes CAWSVGGSGNQPQHF. The whole variable domain, filled in from reference TRBV30 and TRBJ1-5, reads SQTIHQWPATLVQPVGSPLSLECTVEGTSNPNLYWYRQAAGRGLQLLFYSVGIGQISSEVPQNLSASRPQDRQFILSSKKLLLSDSGFYLCAWSVGGSGNQPQHFGDGTRLSIL.

This clonotype has a count of ten or more. J is TRBJ2-3 and V is TRBV19; 8 bases map to TRBD1. The trim removed 3 bases at V and 9 bases at J, leaving 2 bases unmatched. This CDR3 is built from 12 residues. Germline-derived CDR1 and CDR2 are LNHDA and SQIVND (reference sequence). For the CDR3, the DNA is TGTGCCAGTAGTATGGACAGGGAAACGCAGTATTTT. Translation: CASSMDRETQYF.

A word on this clonotype: A single base separates this from a much larger clone, so it may be a read error. This rearrangement joins TRBV30 to TRBJ1-6; no clear D. The CDR3 runs to 13 residues. Germline-derived CDR1 and CDR2 are GTSNPN and SVGIG (reference sequence). V dropped 3 bases and J dropped 6 bases, with 9 bases sitting between them. The CDR3 bases are TGTGCCTGGAGGTCGAGTTTTAATTCACCCCTCCACTTT. Its translation is CAWRSSFNSPLHF. Full variable domain (rest looked up from reference TRBV30 and TRBJ1-6): SQTIHQWPATLVQPVGSPLSLECTVEGTSNPNLYWYRQAAGRGLQLLFYSVGIGQISSEVPQNLSASRPQDRQFILSSKKLLLSDSGFYLCAWRSSFNSPLHFGNGTRLTVT.

There are many counts of this clonotype. The chain couples TRBV9 to TRBJ2-2; TRBD2 matches at 14 bases. Germline assignment: CDR1 SGDLS and CDR2 YYNGEE. V lost 2 bases, J lost 5 bases, and 2 bases stayed unmatched. This CDR3 has 16 amino acids. CDR3 loop: CASSVGLAGGTGELFF. Written as DNA, the CDR3 is TGTGCCAGCAGCGTTGGACTAGCGGGAGGAACCGGGGAGCTGTTTTTT.